This T cell receptor (beta chain) originates from a study of shared clonotypes between healthy human individuals. Points from the study as a whole: All-four-donor shared clonotypes had higher generation probabilities than non-shared clonotypes did.

Generated by immunoSEQ multiplex PCR, the TCRdb table keeps only in-frame clones and is missing some. The table includes roughly 300,000 clones, less than 75% detected once. A few counts support this clone. Its antigen is still unknown. The CDR3 consists of 15 residues. Germline CDR1 reads SGHNT; CDR2 reads YYREEE (reference sequence). V lost 3 bases to trimming and J lost 0 bases, with 12 bases between them. Sequences were obtained from memory CD4+ T cells sorted from blood. Subset defined: CD45RA-negative fraction. The V and J genes are TRBV5-4 and TRBJ1-1; tentatively, D is TRBD1 (5 bases). The TCR originated in a man aged 25 to 45 in good health. The CDR3 nucleotides read TGTGCCAGCAGCTGGGGCGGGGGTATGAACACTGAAGCTTTCTTT. Translating it yields CASSWGGGMNTEAFF.